The next 29 T cell receptor beta chains were all read from a single sample in a study of graft-versus-host responses after intestinal transplantation (dated by TCRdb to about 2021). Antigen specificity for these receptors is unknown. The time point label, as the study defines it: cells obtained before transplantation from donor or recipient. The library was produced with the immunoSEQ multiplex PCR assay. As stored in TCRdb, this immuneACCESS dataset retains in-frame rearrangements with V and J assigned. A fraction of the clones does not appear; measured against another copy, unresolved V genes explain less than half of the discrepancy, and the remainder lacks a known reason. In all, the sample holds some 64,000 clones, and 90% of those were seen once. Together, the top ten hold less than 2% of the sample. The sample was unstimulated CD8+ T cells sorted from spleen or lymph node cells, taken before transplant. These TCRs come from a human donor who was the organ donor for an intestinal transplant.

This chain uses TRBV10-2 with TRBJ2-1; TRBD2 aligns across 7 bases. The germline gives CDR1 WSHSY, CDR2 SAAADI. V was clipped by 2 bases and J by 5 bases; unmatched bases: 18. This CDR3 region has 19 residues. The CDR3 DNA is TGCGCCAGCAGTGAGAGCCGGGCGGGAGCTACCTTTCGGGACAATGAGCAGTTCTTC. Translating gives CASSESRAGATFRDNEQFF.

The V and J genes are TRBV5-1 and TRBJ2-7, with 8 bases aligning to TRBD1. The CDR3 is made up of 15 amino acids. The V segment lost 0 bases and the J segment 3 bases; nucleotides outside the gene matches: 5. Germline CDR1 SGHRS, CDR2 YFSETQ. CDR3 in amino acids: CASSLETGTGYEQYF. CDR3 DNA sequence: TGCGCCAGCAGCTTGGAAACCGGGACAGGCTACGAGCAGTACTTC.

V and J are TRBV7-3 and TRBJ1-1; 7 nucleotides agree with TRBD1. The CDR3 sequence is 14 residues long. Germline V gene sequence: CDR1 SGHTA, CDR2 FQGTGA. V gave up 5 bases and J gave up 4 bases; unmatched junction bases: 7. The CDR3 sequence: CASSPQGSGTEAFF. CDR3 DNA sequence: TGTGCCAGCAGCCCACAGGGGTCAGGCACTGAAGCTTTCTTT. Supplemented by reference TRBV7-3 and TRBJ1-1, the full variable domain reads GAGVSQTPSNKVTEKGKYVELRCDPISGHTALYWYRQSLGQGPEFLIYFQGTGAADDSGLPNDRFFAVRPEGSVSTLKIQRTERGDSAVYLCASSPQGSGTEAFFGQGTRLTVV.

Concerning this clone itself: At one end the junction does not follow the germline gene, possibly because of a read error. The sample contains more than one DNA sequence encoding this CDR3. The J gene is TRBJ2-1, the V gene TRBV18, with TRBD2 matching 9 bases. Germline assignment: CDR1 KGHSH and CDR2 LQKENI. The CDR3 totals 18 residues. CDR3 sequence reads: CASSPPGLAGVRGNEQFF. DNA for the CDR3: TGCGCCAGCTCACCACCAGGTTTAGCGGGAGTTCGGGGCAATGAGCAGTTCTTC.

The chain carries TRBV11-2 and TRBJ2-7; 8 bases are shared with TRBD1. CDR3 length equals 14 residues. Germline CDR1 SGHAT, CDR2 FQNNGV. Trimming took 5 bases from V and 0 from J; bases not matched to a gene: 3. CDR3 region: CASSPGTGSYEQYF. Written as DNA, the CDR3 is TGTGCCAGCAGCCCCGGGACAGGCTCCTACGAGCAGTACTTC. The full variable domain, completed using reference TRBV11-2 and TRBJ2-7, is EAGVAQSPRYKIIEKRQSVAFWCNPISGHATLYWYQQILGQGPKLLIQFQNNGVVDDSQLPKDRFSAERLKGVDSTLKIQPAKLEDSAVYLCASSPGTGSYEQYFGPGTRLTVT.

The rearrangement uses TRBV9 and TRBJ1-3; 7 bases are shared with TRBD1. This CDR3 is built from 16 residues. Per germline, CDR1 SGDLS and CDR2 YYNGEE. With V trimmed by 1 base and J by 3 bases, 7 bases remained unmatched. In DNA, the CDR3 is TGTGCCAGCAGCGTAAACCGGGACAGCGGTGGAAACACCATATATTTT. It is translated as CASSVNRDSGGNTIYF. The full variable domain, rest sourced from reference TRBV9 and TRBJ1-3, is DSGVTQTPKHLITATGQRVTLRCSPRSGDLSVYWYQQSLDQGLQFLIQYYNGEERAKGNILERFSAQQFPDLHSELNLSSLELGDSALYFCASSVNRDSGGNTIYFGEGSWLTVV.

V gene TRBV19 combines with J gene TRBJ2-1, with TRBD2 matching 9 bases. The CDR3 runs 14 residues. The germline CDR1 and CDR2 sequences are LNHDA and SQIVND (reference sequence). Unmatched junction bases numbered 2, after V lost 1 base and J lost 7 bases. The CDR3 DNA follows: TGTGCCAGTAGTATAGTAGCGGGAGATAATGAGCAGTTCTTC. Its translation: CASSIVAGDNEQFF.

This clone occurred once. At one end, the junction sequence differs from germline, possibly due to a read error. The chain has TRBV19 and TRBJ2-7; TRBD1 is a possible D gene (6 bases). Germline V lookup: CDR1 LNHDA, CDR2 SQIVND (reference sequence). The CDR3 extends over 12 amino acids. CDR3 loop: CATRQESCEQYF. The CDR3 bases are TGTGCCACGCGACAGGAATCCTGCGAGCAGTACTTC.

This clone has only one observation. V is TRBV4-1 and J is TRBJ2-2, with D possibly being TRBD2 (6 bases). Germline V gene sequence: CDR1 MGHRA, CDR2 YSYEKL. The CDR3 extends over 17 amino acids. Trimming removed 0 bases from V and 0 bases from J, with 11 bases in between. The CDR3 protein is CASSQDIAAANTGELFF. The DNA for the CDR3 is TGCGCCAGCAGCCAAGATATAGCGGCCGCGAACACCGGGGAGCTGTTTTTT.

The rearrangement uses TRBV2 and TRBJ1-1; no firm D call. Germline CDR1 is SNHLY and CDR2 is FYNNEI. There are 16 residues in the CDR3. Trimming cost V 1 base and J 5 bases, with 17 bases left between them. Here the CDR3 DNA reads TGTGCCAGCAGTGAAGGTATAGATAAGAGGAGGACTGAAGCTTTCTTT. Protein product: CASSEGIDKRRTEAFF.

Points on this clone: At one boundary the junction diverges from the germline segment, which might be a read error. This chain connects TRBV6-6 to TRBJ2-7; D is ambiguous. Germline-derived CDR1 and CDR2 are MNHNY and SVGAGI (reference sequence). CDR3 length: 11 amino acids. DNA of the CDR3: TGTGCCAGCAGTTTCGGAGTCGAGCGGTACTTC. Residues: CASSFGVERYF.

The chain is built from TRBV7-9 and TRBJ1-1; D perhaps matches TRBD1 (5 bases). The CDR3 length is 14 residues. The V gene lost 5 bases and the J gene lost 5 bases, with 15 bases spanning the gap. Germline V gene lookup returns CDR1 SEHNR and CDR2 FQNEAQ (reference sequence). The CDR3 sequence is CASSLGRGVTEAFF. In DNA form, the CDR3 reads TGTGCCAGCAGCCTAGGGCGGGGGGTGACTGAAGCTTTCTTT. Based on the CDR3 plus reference TRBV7-9 and TRBJ1-1, the full variable domain is DTGVSQNPRHKITKRGQNVTFRCDPISEHNRLYWYRQTLGQGPEFLTYFQNEAQLEKSRLLSDRFSAERPKGSFSTLEIQRTEQGDSAMYLCASSLGRGVTEAFFGQGTRLTVV.

The chain recombines TRBV11-2 with TRBJ1-2, with 9 bases matching TRBD1. Germline assignment: CDR1 SGHAT and CDR2 FQNNGV. With 2 bases clipped from V and 3 bases from J, the junction kept 7 bases outside the gene matches. The CDR3 extends over 16 amino acids. Here the CDR3 DNA reads TGTGCCAGCAGCTTAAGCGCGACAGGGGGGGACTATGGCTACACCTTC. It codes for CASSLSATGGDYGYTF.

The chain recombines TRBV11-2 with TRBJ1-1, with D unresolved. The CDR3 is 15 residues long. V was pared by 1 base and J by 0 bases, with 9 bases between. CDR1 is SGHAT, CDR2 FQNNGV, per germline. The CDR3 nucleotides read TGTGCCAGCAGCTTAGGCCCTCCGGTGAACACTGAAGCTTTCTTT. Translating it yields CASSLGPPVNTEAFF.

The CDR3 DNA is TGTGCCAGCAGTGAACGGGGCTCTGGGGCCAACGTCCTGACTTTC. Protein sequence: CASSERGSGANVLTF. V gene TRBV6-1 combines with J gene TRBJ2-6, with D possibly TRBD2 on 5 matching bases. There are 15 residues in the CDR3. Germline-derived CDR1 and CDR2 are MNHNS and SASEGT. Deletions cut 2 bases from V and 0 bases from J, with 5 bases between.

V is TRBV19 and J is TRBJ2-5; TRBD2 matches 12 bases. CDR1 is LNHDA and CDR2 is SQIVND in the germline V gene (reference sequence). The CDR3 loop spans 18 amino acids. V lost 3 bases, J lost 0 bases, and 8 bases stayed unmatched. CDR3 nucleotide sequence: TGTGCCAGTAGTATCCGACTAGCGGGAGTCCCCAACCAAGAGACCCAGTACTTC. This codes for CASSIRLAGVPNQETQYF. The entire variable domain, with the rest obtained from reference TRBV19 and TRBJ2-5, is as follows: DGGITQSPKYLFRKEGQNVTLSCEQNLNHDAMYWYRQDPGQGLRLIYYSQIVNDFQKGDIAEGYSVSREKKESFPLTVTSAQKNPTAFYLCASSIRLAGVPNQETQYFGPGTRLLVL.

This chain uses TRBV5-5 with TRBJ1-2; the D gene is possibly TRBD1 (6 bases). Per germline, CDR1 SGHKS and CDR2 YYEKEE (reference sequence). V was trimmed by 4 bases and J by 4 bases, leaving 17 bases between them. The CDR3 is made up of 15 amino acids. In DNA, the CDR3 is TGTGCCAGCAGCCTCCGACAGGCCCGGATCTATGGCTACACCTTC. Translating gives CASSLRQARIYGYTF.

This sequence joins TRBV16 and TRBJ2-3; D unresolved. Trimming took off 2 bases at V and 1 base at J, with 4 bases between the two ends. The CDR3 loop spans 13 amino acids. CDR1 is KGHSY and CDR2 is FQNENV in the germline V gene. The CDR3 coding sequence is TGTGCCAGCAGCCAACAGGGCACAGATACGCAGTATTTT. It encodes CASSQQGTDTQYF.

The rearrangement joins TRBV2 to TRBJ2-7, with 9 bases matching TRBD2. V shed 6 bases and J 5 bases; nucleotides not matched to a gene: 14. The germline CDR1 and CDR2 sequences are SNHLY and FYNNEI. This CDR3 is built from 16 residues. The CDR3 nucleotides read TGTGCCAGCAGACGCGGTAGCGGGAGAGTTGGGGACGAGCAGTACTTC. It codes for CASRRGSGRVGDEQYF.

The rearrangement links TRBV6-1 to TRBJ1-4, with 8 positions matching TRBD1. The CDR3 is 15 amino acids. CDR1 is MNHNS and CDR2 is SASEGT in the germline V gene. Unmatched junction bases numbered 5, after V lost 4 bases and J lost 4 bases. DNA of the CDR3: TGTGCCAGCAGTGTCTACAGGGGGGGTAATGAAAAACTGTTTTTT. It yields the protein CASSVYRGGNEKLFF.

V and J are TRBV7-9 and TRBJ2-7; 9 bases line up with TRBD1. Germline lookup yields CDR1 SEHNR and CDR2 FQNEAQ (reference sequence). J lost 5 bases, V lost 5 bases, and 7 bases had no gene match. This CDR3 contains 14 residues. CDR3: CASSRTGVIHEQYF. As DNA, the CDR3 is TGTGCCAGCAGCAGGACAGGGGTTATTCACGAGCAGTACTTC.

The V gene is TRBV9, the J gene TRBJ1-1, with TRBD1 identical over 8 bases. With V trimmed by 5 bases and J by 4 bases, 19 bases remained unmatched. CDR3 length: 18 amino acids. Per germline, CDR1 SGDLS and CDR2 YYNGEE. CDR3 in DNA: TGTGCCAGCAGTAAAGGACAGGGATACTATGAATGGGGCACTGAAGCTTTCTTT. Its translation is CASSKGQGYYEWGTEAFF.

V is TRBV4-1 and J is TRBJ2-2; a possible D gene is TRBD1 (5 bases). The CDR3 is 15 amino acids. V lost 2 bases to trimming and J lost 1 base, with 8 bases between them. Germline CDR1 reads MGHRA; CDR2 reads YSYEKL. The chain's CDR3 is CASSQFQGNTGELFF. For the CDR3, the DNA is TGCGCCAGCAGCCAATTTCAGGGGAACACCGGGGAGCTGTTTTTT.

The rearrangement joins TRBV28 to TRBJ2-7; 7 nucleotides align to TRBD2. CDR3 length equals 13 residues. Germline V gene data show CDR1 as MDHEN and CDR2 as SYDVKM. With V trimmed by 7 bases and J by 2 bases, 5 bases remained unmatched. The CDR3 reads CASNAGVAYEQYF. The CDR3 bases are TGTGCCAGCAATGCGGGAGTGGCCTACGAGCAGTACTTC.

The chain carries TRBV10-3 and TRBJ1-1; D uncertain. Between the trimmed V and J ends, which lost 6 bases and 1 base, there was a span of 15 bases. This CDR3 is built from 15 residues. The germline CDR1 and CDR2 sequences are ENHRY and SYGVKD. The CDR3 DNA sequence: TGTGCCATCAGCGTTCAAACCGGGAGGAACACTGAAGCTTTCTTT. This encodes CAISVQTGRNTEAFF.

The chain employs TRBV14 and TRBJ1-1, with TRBD1 matching 9 bases. The CDR3 totals 15 residues. Unmatched junction bases numbered 8, after V lost 4 bases and J lost 5 bases. Germline V lookup: CDR1 SGHDN, CDR2 FVKESK. The CDR3, as DNA: TGTGCCAGCAGCCTACAGGGGGCGATAATTACTGAAGCTTTCTTT. Encoded protein: CASSLQGAIITEAFF. Supplemented by reference TRBV14 and TRBJ1-1, the full variable domain reads EAGVTQFPSHSVIEKGQTVTLRCDPISGHDNLYWYRRVMGKEIKFLLHFVKESKQDESGMPNNRFLAERTGGTYSTLKVQPAELEDSGVYFCASSLQGAIITEAFFGQGTRLTVV.

The chain recombines TRBV20-1 with TRBJ2-5, with 7 bases lining up with TRBD2. Germline CDR1 and CDR2: DFQATT and SNEGSKA (reference sequence). The V segment lost 1 base and the J segment 9 bases; nucleotides outside the gene matches: 2. CDR3 size: 11 residues. The CDR3 DNA is TGCAGTGCTAGAGGGGGGGGAGCCCAGTACTTC. Translating it yields CSARGGGAQYF.

In DNA, the CDR3 is TGTGCCAGCAGTTTTTTGCAGGCACAGGGGGCTAGCGGGAATGAGCAGTTCTTC. Encoded protein: CASSFLQAQGASGNEQFF. The V and J genes are TRBV27 and TRBJ2-1, with D possibly matching TRBD1 (9 bases). Trimming pared 3 bases from V and 7 bases from J, leaving 25 bases between. There are 18 residues in the CDR3. CDR1 is MNHEY, CDR2 SMNVEV, per germline (reference sequence).

This clone was observed a handful of times. The rearrangement links TRBV27 to TRBJ2-1; maybe TRBD2 (5 bases). The ends were cut back, 0 bases at V and 4 bases at J, with 10 bases in the middle. This CDR3 has 15 residues. The V gene's germline CDR1 is MNHEY and CDR2 SMNVEV (reference sequence). The CDR3 region is CASSLSEVKYNEQFF. DNA of the CDR3: TGTGCCAGCAGTTTATCGGAGGTTAAATACAATGAGCAGTTCTTC.